This entry features one TCR beta chain sequence. This sample was taken from a study of blood T cell repertoires in COVID-19. Data came from immunoSEQ multiplex PCR; TCRdb stores just in-frame clones and leaves some out. The table lists about 210,000 clones, around 80% of them singletons. The CDR3 is 13 amino acids. The V gene's germline CDR1 is SQVTM and CDR2 ANQGSEA. V shed 4 bases and J shed 2 bases, with 9 bases lying between them. Self-reported history from a screening survey and questionnaire set each donor's cohort. The rearrangement joins TRBV29-1 to TRBJ1-3; D remains ambiguous. The sample taken for sequencing was PBMCs or T cells enriched from blood (not recorded which). The receptor comes from a man in his thirties or forties with acute COVID-19. CDR3: CSVGGPPGNTIYF. The DNA for the CDR3 is TGCAGCGTTGGTGGCCCGCCTGGAAACACCATATATTTT.